These 25 T cell receptor beta chains share one sample of origin, sequenced in a study of shared clonotypes between healthy human individuals. TCRdb keeps only in-frame clones here, not all; method: immunoSEQ multiplex PCR. This table has around 1.1 million clones, about 84% appearing once. Sequenced: memory CD4+ T cells from PBMCs. Subset given: CD45RA-negative fraction. The receptors derive from a man in his late teens or twenties in good health. Some clones in this sample may be carry-over from other donors' samples.

This clone was recorded many times. The chain is built from TRBV14 and TRBJ2-2; D remains ambiguous. This CDR3 region has 13 residues. The V gene lost 4 bases and the J gene lost 4 bases, with 7 bases spanning the gap. In germline, CDR1 is SGHDN, CDR2 FVKESK. CDR3 in amino acids: CASSPDFTGELFF. The CDR3 DNA reads as TGTGCCAGCAGCCCTGACTTCACCGGGGAGCTGTTTTTT.

This clone was recorded a few times. The chain employs TRBV5-1 and TRBJ2-5, with D hard to call. The CDR3 consists of 15 residues. CDR1 SGHRS and CDR2 YFSETQ come from the germline V gene. V dropped 5 bases and J dropped 1 base, with 15 bases sitting between them. CDR3 region: CASRRVPVTQETQYF. The CDR3 nucleotides are TGCGCCAGCAGAAGGGTCCCCGTTACCCAAGAGACCCAGTACTTC.

V and J are TRBV10-3 and TRBJ1-4; tentative D call: TRBD1 (5 bases). Germline CDR1 reads ENHRY; CDR2 reads SYGVKD. This CDR3 region has 14 residues. V dropped 2 bases and J dropped 13 bases, with 17 bases sitting between them. CDR3 loop: CAISERGEIGRLFF. Here the CDR3 DNA reads TGTGCCATCAGTGAGAGAGGGGAGATCGGTAGACTGTTTTTT.

The chain uses TRBV25-1 and TRBJ1-2; no clear D. This CDR3 has 14 amino acids. The germline gives CDR1 MGHDK, CDR2 SYGVNS. The V end lost 3 bases, the J end lost 4 bases, and 12 bases lay between the germline ends. CDR3 sequence reads: CASSDRNGIYGYTF. The CDR3 DNA is TGTGCCAGCAGTGATAGGAACGGTATCTATGGCTACACCTTC.

The chain employs TRBV7-2 and TRBJ2-1, with 9 bases identical to TRBD2. This CDR3 is built from 15 residues. CDR1 SGHTA and CDR2 FQGNSA come from the germline V gene. V lost 5 bases and J lost 5; bases outside the gene matches: 7. The CDR3 DNA reads as TGTGCCAGCAGCCGTGTGAGCGGGAGGCACAATGAGCAGTTCTTC. This encodes CASSRVSGRHNEQFF.

The J gene is TRBJ2-1, the V gene TRBV4-1; 14 bases map to TRBD2. V dropped 0 bases and J dropped 7; count of bases not matched to a gene: 5. The CDR3 contains 17 residues. CDR1 is MGHRA and CDR2 is YSYEKL in the germline V gene. This CDR3 reads CASSQDPGTSGSNEQFF. In DNA, the CDR3 is TGCGCCAGCAGCCAAGACCCCGGGACTAGCGGGAGTAATGAGCAGTTCTTC.

This clone was seen only a few times. This rearrangement joins TRBV20-1 to TRBJ2-1; D is unclear. The CDR3 covers 11 residues. Germline-derived CDR1 and CDR2 are DFQATT and SNEGSKA (reference sequence). V was pared by 6 bases and J by 6 bases, with 9 bases between. The CDR3 reads CSAPGPNEQFF. In DNA form, the CDR3 reads TGCAGTGCCCCCGGGCCCAATGAGCAGTTCTTC.

This clone was detected only once. Other DNA sequences from this sample encode an identical CDR3 as well. This sequence joins TRBV5-4 and TRBJ1-5, with 7 bases fitting TRBD1. The CDR3 extends over 13 amino acids. Trimming removed 2 bases from V and 4 bases from J; junction bases left unmatched: 0. Germline V CDR1 and CDR2: SGHNT, YYREEE (reference sequence). The CDR3 DNA sequence: TGTGCCAGCAGCTTACAGGGGAATCAGCCCCAGCATTTT. This gives the protein CASSLQGNQPQHF. The full variable domain, in which reference TRBV5-4 and TRBJ1-5 provide the parts outside the CDR3, is ETGVTQSPTHLIKTRGQQVTLRCSSQSGHNTVSWYQQALGQGPQFIFQYYREEENGRGNFPPRFSGLQFPNYSSELNVNALELDDSALYLCASSLQGNQPQHFGDGTRLSIL.

This clone was recorded once. This sequence joins TRBV7-3 and TRBJ2-2; 7 bases are a match to TRBD2. Germline CDR1 reads SGHTA; CDR2 reads FQGTGA. The CDR3 totals 16 residues. V gave up 1 base and J gave up 6 bases; unmatched junction bases: 8. The CDR3 loop is CASSLNGGSSAGELFF. The CDR3 coding sequence is TGTGCCAGCAGCTTAAATGGCGGGAGTTCCGCCGGGGAGCTGTTTTTT.

The V and J genes are TRBV28 and TRBJ2-1; D not certain. The CDR3 has 12 residues. CDR1 and CDR2 (germline): MDHEN, SYDVKM. V was cut by 7 bases and J by 3 bases, with 7 bases left in between. Here the CDR3 DNA reads TGTGCCAGCAAGTCGTACTACAATGAGCAGTTCTTC. Its protein is CASKSYYNEQFF.

The chain recombines TRBV11-3 with TRBJ2-2; D ambiguous. V was trimmed by 0 bases and J by 5 bases, leaving 7 bases between them. This CDR3 is 14 amino acids long. CDR1 and CDR2 from the germline V gene are SGHNT and YENEEA. The CDR3 reads CASSLDRTTGELFF. CDR3 nucleotide sequence: TGTGCCAGCAGCTTAGATCGCACGACCGGGGAGCTGTTTTTT.

This chain connects TRBV5-1 to TRBJ1-1; unclear D gene. Germline assignment: CDR1 SGHRS and CDR2 YFSETQ. This CDR3 comprises 12 residues. The V end lost 4 bases, the J end lost 2 bases, and 6 bases lay between the germline ends. CDR3 loop: CASSQTNTEAFF. The CDR3 bases are TGCGCCAGCAGCCAAACCAACACTGAAGCTTTCTTT. Using reference TRBV5-1 and TRBJ1-1 for the parts outside the CDR3, the full variable domain is KAGVTQTPRYLIKTRGQQVTLSCSPISGHRSVSWYQQTPGQGLQFLFEYFSETQRNKGNFPGRFSGRQFSNSRSEMNVSTLELGDSALYLCASSQTNTEAFFGQGTRLTVV.

The chain couples TRBV5-6 to TRBJ2-7; D tentatively reads TRBD1 or TRBD2 (6 bases each). Deletions cut 1 base from V and 3 bases from J, with 8 bases between. Germline CDR1 is SGHDT and CDR2 is YYEEEE. The CDR3 spans 13 residues. The CDR3 region is CASSLRGRYEQYF. The CDR3 DNA follows: TGTGCCAGCAGCTTGCGGGGGCGCTACGAGCAGTACTTC.

In this sample, this clone turned up a few times. V usage is TRBV18 and J usage is TRBJ2-7; weak D call: TRBD2 (6 bases). The CDR3 spans 14 residues. Deletions cut 3 bases from V and 2 bases from J, with 11 bases between. From germline, CDR1 is KGHSH and CDR2 LQKENI. CDR3 protein: CASSPLSGAYEQYF. DNA for the CDR3: TGTGCCAGCTCACCGTTGTCGGGGGCCTACGAGCAGTACTTC.

This clone was counted only a few times. The rearrangement joins TRBV5-1 to TRBJ1-1; 8 bases are a match to TRBD1. This CDR3 spans 14 amino acids. Trimming removed 4 bases from V and 6 bases from J; junction bases left unmatched: 8. Germline CDR1 and CDR2: SGHRS and YFSETQ. CDR3 nucleotides: TGCGCCAGCAGCATTTGGACAGGGAGCGCTGAAGCTTTCTTT. The encoded protein is CASSIWTGSAEAFF.

The chain combines TRBV9 with TRBJ2-1, with 11 positions matching TRBD2. Per the germline V gene, CDR1 is SGDLS and CDR2 is YYNGEE. The CDR3 is 16 residues long. V shed 4 bases, J shed 4 bases, and the junction held 7 bases outside the gene matches. CDR3 DNA: TGTGCCAGCAGCCCGGGACTAGCGGAACTGTACAATGAGCAGTTCTTC. Amino acid sequence: CASSPGLAELYNEQFF.

V usage is TRBV7-9 and J usage is TRBJ2-2; D unresolved. The CDR3 has 13 amino acids. V lost 8 bases and J 9 bases, leaving 16 bases between the germline ends. Germline assignment: CDR1 SEHNR and CDR2 FQNEAQ (reference sequence). CDR3 region: CASEPGGGRELFF. CDR3 nucleotides: TGTGCCAGCGAGCCAGGCGGCGGCAGGGAGCTGTTTTTT.

The chain recombines TRBV7-2 with TRBJ2-7, with 7 bases lining up with TRBD2. J lost 3 bases, V lost 5 bases, and 13 bases had no gene match. This CDR3 is 16 amino acids long. Germline V CDR1 and CDR2: SGHTA, FQGNSA. CDR3 sequence: CASSPSLGGTIYEQYF. The DNA of the CDR3 is TGTGCCAGCAGCCCATCCTTGGGGGGGACTATCTACGAGCAGTACTTC.

V and J are TRBV2 and TRBJ2-7, with 10 bases aligning to TRBD2. The ends lost 8 bases at V and 3 bases at J; junction bases unmatched: 7. Germline values: CDR1 SNHLY, CDR2 FYNNEI. The CDR3 length is 14 residues. This chain's CDR3 is CASGEVAGGYEQYF. As DNA, the CDR3 is TGTGCCAGCGGGGAGGTAGCGGGAGGCTACGAGCAGTACTTC.

The chain links TRBV11-2 to TRBJ2-7, with D possibly being TRBD2 (7 bases). V lost 5 bases, J lost 6 bases, and 14 bases lay in between. Germline V gene lookup returns CDR1 SGHAT and CDR2 FQNNGV. The CDR3 sequence is 13 residues long. CDR3 in DNA: TGTGCCAGCAGCCCTAGAAGGGGGGGCGAGCAGTACTTC. Its protein is CASSPRRGGEQYF.

V and J are TRBV5-1 and TRBJ2-3; D perhaps matches TRBD2 (6 bases). Per germline, CDR1 SGHRS and CDR2 YFSETQ. Trimming shortened V by 6 bases and J by 3 bases, and 11 bases separated the two germline ends. The CDR3 spans 13 residues. CDR3 DNA: TGCGCCAGCATGAATAGCGGTACAGATACGCAGTATTTT. Protein: CASMNSGTDTQYF. The full variable domain, completed using reference TRBV5-1 and TRBJ2-3, is KAGVTQTPRYLIKTRGQQVTLSCSPISGHRSVSWYQQTPGQGLQFLFEYFSETQRNKGNFPGRFSGRQFSNSRSEMNVSTLELGDSALYLCASMNSGTDTQYFGPGTRLTVL.

The chain employs TRBV5-8 and TRBJ1-3, with D maybe TRBD1 (5 bases). Germline V gene data show CDR1 as SGHTS and CDR2 as YDEGEE. The CDR3 covers 14 residues. The ends were cut back, 1 base at V and 4 bases at J, with 9 bases in the middle. CDR3 in amino acids: CASSLQGAGNTIYF. The DNA of the CDR3 is TGTGCCAGCAGCTTGCAGGGAGCCGGAAACACCATATATTTT.

This chain links TRBV7-9 with TRBJ1-3; D gene unclear. The CDR3 consists of 15 residues. V was cut by 5 bases and J by 0 bases, with 11 bases left in between. Germline V lookup: CDR1 SEHNR, CDR2 FQNEAQ (reference sequence). The CDR3 DNA sequence: TGTGCCAGCAGCCCATTGTCTGTCTCTGGAAACACCATATATTTT. It encodes CASSPLSVSGNTIYF.

The table lists this clone with many counts. This chain joins TRBV7-8 and TRBJ2-5; TRBD1 matches 11 bases. The CDR3 is made up of 15 amino acids. Per germline, CDR1 SGHVS and CDR2 FQNEAQ. J gave up 4 bases and V 2 bases, and 3 bases lay outside the gene matches. This CDR3 is CASSLRTGGLETQYF. The DNA for the CDR3 is TGTGCCAGCAGCTTACGGACAGGGGGCCTAGAGACCCAGTACTTC. Full variable domain (outside the CDR3, taken from reference TRBV7-8 and TRBJ2-5): GAGVSQSPRYKVAKRGQDVALRCDPISGHVSLFWYQQALGQGPEFLTYFQNEAQLDKSGLPSDRFFAERPEGSVSTLKIQRTQQEDSAVYLCASSLRTGGLETQYFGPGTRLLVL.

At least ten counts were recorded for this clone. J is TRBJ1-5 and V is TRBV21-1; the D segment call TRBD1 is taken from the table without a DNA check. TRBV21-1 is a pseudogene locus. This CDR3 spans 20 amino acids. CDR3 sequence reads: CASSKEDGTGGFVGNQPQHF. The CDR3 DNA reads as TGTGCCAGCAGCAAAGAGGATGGGACAGGGGGCTTTGTGGGCAATCAGCCCCAGCATTTT.